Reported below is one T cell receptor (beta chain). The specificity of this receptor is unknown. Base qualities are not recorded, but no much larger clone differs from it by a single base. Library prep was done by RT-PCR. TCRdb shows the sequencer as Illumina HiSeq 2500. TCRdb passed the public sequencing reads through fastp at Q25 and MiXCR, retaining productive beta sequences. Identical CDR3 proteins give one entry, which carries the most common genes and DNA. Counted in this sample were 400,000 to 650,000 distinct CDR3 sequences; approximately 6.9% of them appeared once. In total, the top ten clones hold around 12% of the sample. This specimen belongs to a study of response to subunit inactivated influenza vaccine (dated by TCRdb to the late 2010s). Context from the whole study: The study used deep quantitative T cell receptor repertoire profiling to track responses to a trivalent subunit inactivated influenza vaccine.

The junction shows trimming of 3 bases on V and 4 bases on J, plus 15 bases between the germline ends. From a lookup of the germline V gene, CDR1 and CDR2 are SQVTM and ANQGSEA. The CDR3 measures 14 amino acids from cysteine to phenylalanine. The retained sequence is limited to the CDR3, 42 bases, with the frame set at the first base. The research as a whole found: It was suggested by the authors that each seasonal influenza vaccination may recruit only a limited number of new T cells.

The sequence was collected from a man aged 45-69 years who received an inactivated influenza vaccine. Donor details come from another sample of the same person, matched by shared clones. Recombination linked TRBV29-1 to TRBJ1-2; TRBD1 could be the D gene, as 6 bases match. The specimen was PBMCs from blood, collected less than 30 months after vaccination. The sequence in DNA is TGCAGCGTTGATAAGGGGGGGCGGGGCTATGGCTACACCTTC. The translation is CSVDKGGRGYGYTF.